The subject of this entry is one T cell receptor (beta chain). This clone's antigen is unknown. Nothing much larger sits one base from this clone, and base qualities are not available. Counted from cysteine to phenylalanine, this CDR3 has 17 amino acids. The sequence is cut down to CDR3 DNA, 51 bases in frame from base 1. The germline V gene (reference sequence) sets CDR1 to SEHNR and CDR2 to FQNEAQ. At the junction V is shortened by 1 base and J by 3 bases; bases outside the gene matches: 5. This sample is part of a study of graft-versus-host responses after intestinal transplantation (dated by TCRdb to the early 2020s). Concerning the study at large: Multivisceral, liver-intestinal, or isolated intestinal transplants were received by the recipients. Every recipient was given anti-thymocyte globulin induction, followed by roughly 3 years of maintenance tacrolimus and steroids. After intestinal transplantation, graft-versus-host and host-versus-graft alloreactive T cell clones were followed in the graft, circulation and bone marrow using bulk TCR-beta CDR3 sequencing. Alloreactive clones were identified by sequencing pre-transplant mixed lymphocyte reaction products and comparing these products with unstimulated pre-transplant donor and recipient T cells. The cohort enrolled 20 to 30 intestinal transplant recipients, one of whom was a retransplant, and 3 patients without pretransplant specimens were excluded. Donor T cell macrochimerism was defined as a peak of at least 4% donor T cells among recipient peripheral blood mononuclear cells. Samples from a few later patients were sequenced in-house on an Illumina MiSeq with MiXCR processing rather than by the commercial service.

The library was obtained by the immunoSEQ multiplex PCR assay. For most patients, genomic DNA was isolated with the Qiagen DNeasy Blood and Tissue Kit and sent frozen to Adaptive Biotechnologies for TCR sequencing. For most patients, genomic DNA was subjected to high-throughput TCR-beta CDR3 sequencing by Adaptive Biotechnologies. In the original analysis: TCR sequencing data were retrieved from Adaptive's ImmunoSEQ software for about 17 patients, whereas a few other patients were processed with MiXCR and VDJtools. CD4 versus CD8 sorting errors were corrected by removing sequences found in both subsets at a frequency ratio below 5:1. CDR3 nucleotide sequences shared between donor and recipient were removed because their origin could not be assigned. To be classed as alloreactive, a clone needed at least 2-fold expansion over unstimulated cells and a minimum CFSE-low frequency of 0.002% (template counts) or 0.001% (read counts). Clones detected in sequenced pre-transplant spleen, lymph node, or MLR CFSE-low populations of the donor or recipient were defined as mappable. The cumulative frequency of alloreactive clones was calculated as a percentage of all sequences, weighted by copy number. Here the immuneACCESS table is served through TCRdb, limited to in-frame sequences with V and J called. Missing clones are a known gap in these copies; in checked studies unresolved V genes cover under half, and the rest lacks a known reason. V, J and clone size reflect that table, while D and trimming were determined from the DNA. The sample table records approximately 70,000 clones; approximately 80% of these occur just once. The ten largest make up 0.39% of the sample.

The time point tag for this specimen amounts to: cells obtained before transplantation from donor or recipient. CD3+CD4+ and CD3+CD8+ populations were FACS-sorted from unstimulated pre-transplant donor and recipient cells taken from spleen or lymph nodes. Results and caveats for the whole study, not just this receptor: GvH clones were found in recipient bone marrow, and some of the GvH clones appeared earlier in ileal mucosa or blood, which is consistent with an intestinal mucosal origin. Conclusions were limited by the relatively low number and heterogeneity of intestinal transplant patients. Early after transplant, peak levels of circulating GvH clones were found to be associated with declines in HvG clones. In patients with donor T cell macrochimerism, the allografts had high GvH to HvG T cell clonal ratios.

The clonotype originates from a human donor who was the organ donor for an intestinal transplant. The sample was unstimulated CD4+ T cells sorted from spleen or lymph node cells, taken before transplant. The V gene is TRBV7-9 and the J gene is TRBJ2-1; TRBD2 matches 11 bases in the middle. The DNA sequence is TGTGCCAGCAGCTTAGGGCTAGCGGGGGGCCTCTACAATGAGCAGTTCTTC. Its amino acids are CASSLGLAGGLYNEQFF.